This TCR beta chain emerged from a study of T cell responses to AZD1222 COVID-19 vaccine. Broader study findings: Nearly half of spike-specific TCRs reportedly target unmutated variant regions.

Repertoires were generated with immunoSEQ multiplex PCR, while TCRdb's copy carries only in-frame clones and drops some. The sample has some 90,000 clones; about 88% are singletons. Points on this clone: Its antigen is unknown.

The germline V and J ends were trimmed by 6 bases and 1 base, with 12 bases remaining between them. The CDR3 covers 14 residues. CDR1 is GTSNPN and CDR2 is SVGIG in the germline V gene (reference sequence). Sequencing was performed on peripheral blood, taken on day 0 of AZD1222 vaccination. The chain combines TRBV30 with TRBJ2-2, with D perhaps TRBD1 or TRBD2 (5 bases each). The source of this sequence is an adult in good health. The CDR3 sequence is CACTGPMNTGELFF. The DNA for the CDR3 is TGTGCCTGTACGGGACCGATGAACACCGGGGAGCTGTTTTTT.